This is a list of T cell receptor beta chains from one sample in a study of blood T cell repertoires in COVID-19. TCRdb's copy holds only in-frame clones and misses some; the assay was immunoSEQ multiplex PCR. Of fewer than 250,000 clones listed, around four fifths are singletons. The source material was peripheral blood. These receptors all come from an elderly woman with COVID-19, enrolled during active disease. Each CDR3 is given with its conserved first and last residue. D genes are given only for firm matches. Rows give clone size only sometimes, using once, few, many, or a class for an expanded clone.

NA,TRBV5-1,TRBJ1-1,NA,TGCGCCAGCAGCTTGGTTACAGGTTTAGGCACTGAAGCTTTCTTT,CASSLVTGLGTEAFF
NA,TRBV13,TRBJ2-7,NA,TGTGCCAGCAGCCAAGGGGGCGAGCAGTACTTC,CASSQGGEQYF
NA,TRBV6-2/TRBV6-3,TRBJ2-6,NA,TGTGCCAGCAGCCCCCAGGGATCTGGGGCCAACGTCCTGACTTTC,CASSPQGSGANVLTF
TRBD2,TRBV18,TRBJ2-1,once,TGTGCCAGCTCGAGGACTAGCGGGGGGAACTCCTACAATGAGCAGTTCTTC,CASSRTSGGNSYNEQFF
NA,TRBV19,TRBJ2-7,NA,TGTGCCAGTAGTATTGGTTCTGGGGGCCGCAAGCAGTACTTC,CASSIGSGGRKQYF
TRBD1,TRBV10-3,TRBJ2-2,NA,TGTGCCACCCGGGACAGGGAGACCGGGGAGCTGTTTTTT,CATRDRETGELFF
NA,TRBV27,TRBJ2-7,NA,TGTGCCAGCAGTTTCCCTAACTCCTACGAGCAGTACTTC,CASSFPNSYEQYF
TRBD1,TRBV3-1/TRBV3-2,TRBJ1-4,NA,TGTGCCAGCAGCCAAGCCGGGACAGGGGGAGAAAAACTGTTTTTT,CASSQAGTGGEKLFF
NA,TRBV11-2,TRBJ1-1,NA,TGTGCCAGCAGCTTAGCCTCCGGGAAAGGTATGATTGGTAGCGCTGAAGCTTTCTTT,CASSLASGKGMIGSAEAFF
NA,TRBV6-1,TRBJ1-2,NA,TGTGCCAGCAGTGATACTATGACAGCAATCTATGGCTACACCTTC,CASSDTMTAIYGYTF
NA,TRBV29-1,TRBJ2-5,NA,TGCAGCGAGTGTGGGGACATCGCGGAGACCCAGTACTTC,CSECGDIAETQYF
NA,TRBV2,TRBJ1-1,NA,TGTGCCAGCAGTGAACGGTGGGCCACTGAAGCTTTCTTT,CASSERWATEAFF
TRBD1,TRBV5-1,TRBJ2-7,few,TGCGCCAAGGCACAGGGGGGCCGCGAGCAGTACTTC,CAKAQGGREQYF
NA,TRBV18,TRBJ1-1,NA,TGTGCCAGCTCATCGACAGAGATGAACACTGAAGCTTTCTTT,CASSSTEMNTEAFF
NA,TRBV7-2,TRBJ1-1,NA,TGTGCCAGCAGCCCGTTGGGGCAGGGTATAACTTTCTTT,CASSPLGQGITFF
TRBD1,TRBV7-6,TRBJ2-2,NA,TGTGCCAGCAGCACGCAACAGGGGGCCGGGGAGCTGTTTTTT,CASSTQQGAGELFF
TRBD1,TRBV29-1,TRBJ1-2,NA,TGCAGCGTTGGACAGGGGGTAGGGGGCTACACCTTC,CSVGQGVGGYTF
TRBD1,TRBV28,TRBJ1-6,NA,TGTGCCAGCAGTGGGGGACAGGGGGGTTCACCCCTCCACTTT,CASSGGQGGSPLHF
TRBD2,TRBV5-1,TRBJ2-5,once,TGCGCCAGCAGCGCGGCGGTAGCGGGGGGGCAAGAGACCCAGTACTTC,CASSAAVAGGQETQYF
NA,TRBV4-1,TRBJ2-1,NA,TGCGCCAGCAGCCAAGGTTTTCAGGGGAATGAGCAGTTCTTC,CASSQGFQGNEQFF
TRBD2,TRBV11-2,TRBJ2-2,NA,TGTGCCAGCAGCTCCCGCCTGGGACTATCGAACACCGGGGAGCTGTTTTTT,CASSSRLGLSNTGELFF
TRBD1,TRBV18,TRBJ1-2,NA,TGTGCCAGCTCACCTGATTTACAGGGGTACTATGGCTACACCTTC,CASSPDLQGYYGYTF
TRBD1,TRBV27,TRBJ2-1,NA,TGTGCCAGCACGCCTCTGGGACAGGGAGACAATGAGCAGTTCTTC,CASTPLGQGDNEQFF
TRBD2,TRBV7-9,TRBJ2-1,NA,TGTGCCAGCCTAAGACTAGCGGGGGGTTCGAATGAGCAGTTCTTC,CASLRLAGGSNEQFF